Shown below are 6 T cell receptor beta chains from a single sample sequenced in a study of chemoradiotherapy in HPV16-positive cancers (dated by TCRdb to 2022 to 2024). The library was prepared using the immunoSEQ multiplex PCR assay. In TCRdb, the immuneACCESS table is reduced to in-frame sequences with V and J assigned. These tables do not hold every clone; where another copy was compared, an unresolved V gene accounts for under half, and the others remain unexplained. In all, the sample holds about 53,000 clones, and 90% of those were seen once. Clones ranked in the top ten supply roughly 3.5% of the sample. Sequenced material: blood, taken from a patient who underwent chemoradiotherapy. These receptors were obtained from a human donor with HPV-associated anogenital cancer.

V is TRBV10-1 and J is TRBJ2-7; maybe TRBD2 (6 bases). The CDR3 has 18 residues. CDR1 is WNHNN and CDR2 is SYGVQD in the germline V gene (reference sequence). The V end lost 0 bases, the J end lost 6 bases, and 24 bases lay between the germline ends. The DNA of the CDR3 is TGCGCCAGCAGTGAGTCGGGGGGAAGGGCGGCGGGTGCAGGCGAGCAGTACTTC. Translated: CASSESGGRAAGAGEQYF.

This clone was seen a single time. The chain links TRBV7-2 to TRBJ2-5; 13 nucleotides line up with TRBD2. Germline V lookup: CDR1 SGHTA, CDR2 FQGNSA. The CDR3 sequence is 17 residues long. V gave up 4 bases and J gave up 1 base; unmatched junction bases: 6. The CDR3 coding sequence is TGTGCCAGCAGCTCCCAGGGACTAGCGGGGTTCCAAGAGACCCAGTACTTC. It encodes CASSSQGLAGFQETQYF.

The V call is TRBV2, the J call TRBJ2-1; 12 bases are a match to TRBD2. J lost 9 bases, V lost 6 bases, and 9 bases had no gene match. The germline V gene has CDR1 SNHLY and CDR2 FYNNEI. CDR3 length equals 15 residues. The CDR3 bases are TGTGCCAGCAGGGCCCGGACTAGCGGGAATAGTGAGCAGTTCTTC. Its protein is CASRARTSGNSEQFF.

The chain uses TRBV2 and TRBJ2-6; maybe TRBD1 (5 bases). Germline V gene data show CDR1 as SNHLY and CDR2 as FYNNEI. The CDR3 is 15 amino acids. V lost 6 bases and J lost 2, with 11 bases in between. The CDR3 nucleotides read TGTGCCAGCAGGGTATTGGGGCCTGGGGCCAACGTCCTGACTTTC. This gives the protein CASRVLGPGANVLTF.

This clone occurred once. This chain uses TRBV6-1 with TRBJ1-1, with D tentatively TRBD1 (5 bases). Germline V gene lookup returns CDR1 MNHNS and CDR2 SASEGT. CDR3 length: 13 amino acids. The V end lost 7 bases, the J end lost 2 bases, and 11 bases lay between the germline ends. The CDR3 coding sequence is TGTGCCAGCATTGGACACTCAAACACTGAAGCTTTCTTT. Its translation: CASIGHSNTEAFF.

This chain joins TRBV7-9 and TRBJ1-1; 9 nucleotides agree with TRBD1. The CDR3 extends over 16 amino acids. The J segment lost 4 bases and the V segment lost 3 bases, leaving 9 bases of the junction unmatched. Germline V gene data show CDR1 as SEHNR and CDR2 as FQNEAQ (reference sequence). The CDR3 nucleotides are TGTGCCAGCAGCTTGGTACAGGGGGCGGGAGGCACTGAAGCTTTCTTT. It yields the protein CASSLVQGAGGTEAFF.